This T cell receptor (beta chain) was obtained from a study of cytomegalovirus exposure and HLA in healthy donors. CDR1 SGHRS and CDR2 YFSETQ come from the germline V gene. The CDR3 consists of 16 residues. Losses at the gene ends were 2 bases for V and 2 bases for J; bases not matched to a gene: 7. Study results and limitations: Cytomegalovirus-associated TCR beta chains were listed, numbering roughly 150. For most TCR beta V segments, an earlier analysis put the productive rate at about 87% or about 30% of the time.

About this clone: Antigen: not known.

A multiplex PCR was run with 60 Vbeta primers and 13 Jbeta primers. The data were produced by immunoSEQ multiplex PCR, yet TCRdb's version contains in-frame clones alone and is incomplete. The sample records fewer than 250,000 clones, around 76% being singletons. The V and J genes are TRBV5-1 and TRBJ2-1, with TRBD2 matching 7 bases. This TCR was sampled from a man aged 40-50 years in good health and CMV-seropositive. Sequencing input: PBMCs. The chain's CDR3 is CASSFLSGNTYNEQFF. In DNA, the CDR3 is TGCGCCAGCAGCTTCCTGAGCGGGAACACCTACAATGAGCAGTTCTTC.